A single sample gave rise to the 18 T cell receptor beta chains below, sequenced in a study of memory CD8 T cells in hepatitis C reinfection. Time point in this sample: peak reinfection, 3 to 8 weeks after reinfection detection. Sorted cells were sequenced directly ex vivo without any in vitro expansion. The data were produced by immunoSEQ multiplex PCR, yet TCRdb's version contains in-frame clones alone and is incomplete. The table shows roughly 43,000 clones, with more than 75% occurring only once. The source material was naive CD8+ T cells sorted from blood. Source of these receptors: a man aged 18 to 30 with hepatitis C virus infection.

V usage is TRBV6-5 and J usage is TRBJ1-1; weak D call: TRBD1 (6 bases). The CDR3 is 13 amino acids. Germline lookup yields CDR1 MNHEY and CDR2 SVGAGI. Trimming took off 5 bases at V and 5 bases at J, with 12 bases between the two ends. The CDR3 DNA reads TGTGCCAGCAGTGCCAGGGGACATACTGAAGCTTTCTTT. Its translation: CASSARGHTEAFF.

The CDR3: CASSQKRDSPNYGYTF. The CDR3 DNA sequence: TGTGCCAGCAGTCAGAAACGGGACAGTCCTAACTATGGCTACACCTTC. V and J are TRBV27 and TRBJ1-2; 7 nucleotides agree with TRBD1. This CDR3 is built from 16 residues. Trimming cost V 5 bases and J 0 bases; bases outside gene matches: 9. Germline CDR1 and CDR2: MNHEY and SMNVEV (reference sequence).

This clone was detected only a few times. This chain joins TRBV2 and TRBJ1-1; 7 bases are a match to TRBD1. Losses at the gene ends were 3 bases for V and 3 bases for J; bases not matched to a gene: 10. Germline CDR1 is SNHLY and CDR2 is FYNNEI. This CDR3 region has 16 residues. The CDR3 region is CASSDSRNRGDTEAFF. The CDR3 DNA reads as TGTGCCAGCAGTGATAGTAGGAACAGGGGTGACACTGAAGCTTTCTTT.

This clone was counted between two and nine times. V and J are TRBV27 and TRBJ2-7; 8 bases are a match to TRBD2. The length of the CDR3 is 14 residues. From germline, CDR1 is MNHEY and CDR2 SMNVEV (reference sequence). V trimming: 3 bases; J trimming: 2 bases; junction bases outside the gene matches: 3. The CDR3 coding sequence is TGTGCCAGCAGTTTGCGGGGGGTAGCCTACGAGCAGTACTTC. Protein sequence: CASSLRGVAYEQYF.

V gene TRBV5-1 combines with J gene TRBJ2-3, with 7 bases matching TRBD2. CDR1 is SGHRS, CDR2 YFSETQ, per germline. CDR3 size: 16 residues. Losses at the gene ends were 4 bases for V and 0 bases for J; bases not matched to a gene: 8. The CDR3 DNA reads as TGCGCCAGCAGCATATCTAGCGGATCTAGCACAGATACGCAGTATTTT. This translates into CASSISSGSSTDTQYF. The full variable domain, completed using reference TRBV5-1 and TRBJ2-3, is KAGVTQTPRYLIKTRGQQVTLSCSPISGHRSVSWYQQTPGQGLQFLFEYFSETQRNKGNFPGRFSGRQFSNSRSEMNVSTLELGDSALYLCASSISSGSSTDTQYFGPGTRLTVL.

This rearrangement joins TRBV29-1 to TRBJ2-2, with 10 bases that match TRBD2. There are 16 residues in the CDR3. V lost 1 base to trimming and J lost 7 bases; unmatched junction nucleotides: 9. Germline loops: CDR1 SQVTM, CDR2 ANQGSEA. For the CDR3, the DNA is TGCAGCGTTGAAGGAGATAGCGGGGGGAGCGGCGGGGAGCTGTTTTTT. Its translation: CSVEGDSGGSGGELFF.

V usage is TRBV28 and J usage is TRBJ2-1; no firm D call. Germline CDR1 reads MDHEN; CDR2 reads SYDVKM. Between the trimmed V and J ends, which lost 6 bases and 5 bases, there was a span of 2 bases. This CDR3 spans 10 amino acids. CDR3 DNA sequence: TGTGCCAGCAGCGACAATGAGCAGTTCTTC. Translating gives CASSDNEQFF. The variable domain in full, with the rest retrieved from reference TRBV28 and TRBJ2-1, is DVKVTQSSRYLVKRTGEKVFLECVQDMDHENMFWYRQDPGLGLRLIYFSYDVKMKEKGDIPEGYSVSREKKERFSLILESASTNQTSMYLCASSDNEQFFGPGTRLTVL.

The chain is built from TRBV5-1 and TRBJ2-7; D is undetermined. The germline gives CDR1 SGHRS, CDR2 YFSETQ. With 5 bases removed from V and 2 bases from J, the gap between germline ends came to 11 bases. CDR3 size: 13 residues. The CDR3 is CASSPPSAYEQYF. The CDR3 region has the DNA TGCGCCAGCAGTCCGCCGAGCGCCTACGAGCAGTACTTC.

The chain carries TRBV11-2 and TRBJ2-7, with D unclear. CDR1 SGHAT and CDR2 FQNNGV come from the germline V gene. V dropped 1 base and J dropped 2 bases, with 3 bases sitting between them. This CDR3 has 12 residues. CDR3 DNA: TGTGCCAGCAGCTTAGGAGCCTACGAGCAGTACTTC. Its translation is CASSLGAYEQYF. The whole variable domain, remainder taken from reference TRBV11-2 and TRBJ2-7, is EAGVAQSPRYKIIEKRQSVAFWCNPISGHATLYWYQQILGQGPKLLIQFQNNGVVDDSQLPKDRFSAERLKGVDSTLKIQPAKLEDSAVYLCASSLGAYEQYFGPGTRLTVT.

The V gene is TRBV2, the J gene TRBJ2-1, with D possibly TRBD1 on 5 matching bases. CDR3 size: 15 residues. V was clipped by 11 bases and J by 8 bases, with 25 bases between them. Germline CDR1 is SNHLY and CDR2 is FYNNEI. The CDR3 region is CAVNPPLTVFDEQFF. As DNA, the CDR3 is TGTGCCGTAAACCCCCCTTTGACAGTATTCGATGAGCAGTTCTTC.

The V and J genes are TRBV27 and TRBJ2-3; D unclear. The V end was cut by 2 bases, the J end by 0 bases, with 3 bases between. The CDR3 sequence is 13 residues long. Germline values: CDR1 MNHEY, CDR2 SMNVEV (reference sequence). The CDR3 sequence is CASSLTSTDTQYF. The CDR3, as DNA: TGTGCCAGCAGTTTAACTAGCACAGATACGCAGTATTTT.

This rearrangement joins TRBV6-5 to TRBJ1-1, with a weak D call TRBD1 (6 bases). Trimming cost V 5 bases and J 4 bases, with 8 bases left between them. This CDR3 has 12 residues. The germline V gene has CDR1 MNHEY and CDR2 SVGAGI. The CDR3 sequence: CASSQGITEAFF. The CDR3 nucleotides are TGTGCCAGCAGTCAGGGGATCACTGAAGCTTTCTTT.

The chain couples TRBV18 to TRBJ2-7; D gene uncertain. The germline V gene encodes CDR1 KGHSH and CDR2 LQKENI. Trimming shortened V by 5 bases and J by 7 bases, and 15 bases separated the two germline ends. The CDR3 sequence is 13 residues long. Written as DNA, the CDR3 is TGTGCCAGCTCAGGGCCAACCCCGCGGGAGCAGTACGTC. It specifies CASSGPTPREQYV.

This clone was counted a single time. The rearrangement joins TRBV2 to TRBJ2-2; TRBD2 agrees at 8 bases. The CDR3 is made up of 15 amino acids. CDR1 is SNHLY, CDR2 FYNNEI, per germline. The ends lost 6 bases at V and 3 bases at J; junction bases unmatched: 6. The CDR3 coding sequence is TGTGCCAGCAGCCACAGCGGGAGTGACACCGGGGAGCTGTTTTTT. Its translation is CASSHSGSDTGELFF.

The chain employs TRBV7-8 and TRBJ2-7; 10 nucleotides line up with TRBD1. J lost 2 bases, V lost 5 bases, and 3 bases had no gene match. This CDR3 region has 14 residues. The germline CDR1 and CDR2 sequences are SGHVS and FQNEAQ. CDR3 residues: CASSHGTGAYEQYF. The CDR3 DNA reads TGTGCCAGCAGCCACGGGACAGGGGCCTACGAGCAGTACTTC.

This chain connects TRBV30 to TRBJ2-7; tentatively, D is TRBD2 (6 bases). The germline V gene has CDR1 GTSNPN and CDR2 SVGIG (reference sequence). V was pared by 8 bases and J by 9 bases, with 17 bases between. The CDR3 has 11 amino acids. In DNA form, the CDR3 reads TGTGCCGGGGGAGCCGGGGGAGTGCAGTACGTC. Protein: CAGGAGGVQYV.

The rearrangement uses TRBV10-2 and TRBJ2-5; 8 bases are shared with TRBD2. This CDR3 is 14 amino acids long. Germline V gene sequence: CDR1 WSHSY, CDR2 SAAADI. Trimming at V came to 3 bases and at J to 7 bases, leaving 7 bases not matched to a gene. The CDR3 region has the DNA TGCGCCAGCAGTGACGGGGGGGGCCGTGGGACCCAGTACTTC. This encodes CASSDGGGRGTQYF.

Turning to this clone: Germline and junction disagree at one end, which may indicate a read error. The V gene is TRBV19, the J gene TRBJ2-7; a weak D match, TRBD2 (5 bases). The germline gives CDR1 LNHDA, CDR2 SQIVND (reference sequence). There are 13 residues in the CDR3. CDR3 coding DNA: TGTGCCTCCCCACCGGAGGACTCCAACGAGCAGTACTTC. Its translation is CASPPEDSNEQYF. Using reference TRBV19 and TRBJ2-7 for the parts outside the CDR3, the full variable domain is DGGITQSPKYLFRKEGQNVTLSCEQNLNHDAMYWYRQDPGQGLRLIYYSQIVNDFQKGDIAEGYSVSREKKESFPLTVTSAQKNPTAFYLCASPPEDSNEQYFGPGTRLTVT.